This T cell receptor (beta chain) came from a study of blood T cells in healthy people across ages (dated by TCRdb to between 2014 and 2016). Broadly, across the study: In model experiments, roughly one uniquely barcoded TCR beta cDNA molecule per two T cells was captured by template switching. Donors of different ages were randomly distributed across sequencing lanes to avoid experimental bias. Age-related changes in TCR beta repertoire diversity were measured in the study by deep sequencing normalized with unique cDNA molecular identifiers. The study analyzed two additional independent replicas of 1 million unique cDNA reads from the same blood draw for two donors, one aged 18 to 30 and one aged 80 or older. The donors were split into four age groups: young (average 16 years), middle-aged (39), aged (roughly 68) and long-lived (about 74). The research as a whole found: Bulk unsorted PBMC profiling prevented conclusive comparison of naive and antigen-experienced compartments. Observed TCR beta diversity per million T cells fell roughly linearly with age, and a significant reduction was already apparent by age approximately 40. Because donor CMV infection status was unknown, age-related changes in expanded clonotypes were potentially confounded. Estimates of total diversity based on one million sequenced T cells were considered lower bounds and underestimates. A strong correlation was found between observed TCR beta diversity and the percentage of naive T cells measured by flow cytometry. Compared with the aged group, the long-lived group had more naive CD4+ T cells, fewer expanded clones and increased TCR diversity, suggesting age selection.

Of note for this clonotype: Its target antigen remains unknown. No much larger clonotype is one base removed from it; base qualities were not supplied.

Receptors were amplified or captured by 5' RACE. Sequencing used an Illumina HiSeq 2500. A second PCR of roughly 7 to 12 cycles was run with a J-beta primer mix and a sample-barcoded 5' primer. A template-switch 5' adaptor carrying 12 random nucleotides introduced a unique molecular identifier onto each TCR beta cDNA molecule. At least 3 million CDR3-containing paired-end reads were obtained from each sample. The Mint cDNA synthesis kit, primed by a TRBC-specific oligonucleotide, was used to synthesize first-strand cDNA from all RNA. All cDNA was treated with uracil-DNA glycosylase and then went through a first 18-cycle PCR with the universal primers M1SS and BC2_uni_R. Regarding the original processing steps: Each sample was normalized by randomly selecting 1 million high-quality reads, each carrying a distinct molecular identifier. Instead of being binned into consensus sequences, reads with shared molecular identifiers were discarded. MiTCR, run with a Q25 quality threshold and the strictest error-elimination algorithm, handled CDR3 identification, clonotype clustering and error correction. A nonparametric unseen species model using Euler transformation provided a lower-bound estimate of total TCR beta diversity. The public sequencing data were trimmed at Q25 with fastp and processed into clonotypes with MiXCR by TCRdb, which kept only in-frame beta chains. Duplicate CDR3 protein sequences are folded into a single record with the most common DNA and genes. TCRdb, not the original authors, processed these V and J calls. This sample lists about 1.1 million distinct CDR3 sequences; 35% to 45% were detected once. 13% of the sample is taken by the ten largest.

In the germline V gene (reference sequence), CDR1 corresponds to SEHNR and CDR2 to FQNEAQ. The CDR3, cysteine through phenylalanine, is 15 amino acids long. Just CDR3 DNA is preserved here, 45 bases in frame from base 1. From V the trimming removes 4 bases and from J it removes 3 bases, while the gene matches leave 8 bases of the junction unaccounted for. The 39 donors, aged about 6 to 100 years, were systemically healthy Caucasian individuals from Russia. Each donor gave roughly 9 milliliters of peripheral blood, drawn into EDTA-treated Vacutainer tubes. PBMCs were isolated by Ficoll-Paque density-gradient centrifugation, with at least 7 million obtained per sample. Trizol reagent was used to extract total RNA from PBMCs, with at least 5.5 micrograms per sample. The percentages of naive CD45RAhigh/CD27high T cells were determined by flow cytometry on a PBMC aliquot from every donor.

This chain is built from TRBV7-9 and TRBJ1-1, with 7 bases aligning to TRBD1. This sequence originates from a man younger than 35 in good health. Input material: blood. This receptor carries the CDR3 CASSSRQGLDTEAFF. At the DNA level, the sequence is TGTGCCAGCAGCTCCCGACAGGGATTGGACACTGAAGCTTTCTTT.